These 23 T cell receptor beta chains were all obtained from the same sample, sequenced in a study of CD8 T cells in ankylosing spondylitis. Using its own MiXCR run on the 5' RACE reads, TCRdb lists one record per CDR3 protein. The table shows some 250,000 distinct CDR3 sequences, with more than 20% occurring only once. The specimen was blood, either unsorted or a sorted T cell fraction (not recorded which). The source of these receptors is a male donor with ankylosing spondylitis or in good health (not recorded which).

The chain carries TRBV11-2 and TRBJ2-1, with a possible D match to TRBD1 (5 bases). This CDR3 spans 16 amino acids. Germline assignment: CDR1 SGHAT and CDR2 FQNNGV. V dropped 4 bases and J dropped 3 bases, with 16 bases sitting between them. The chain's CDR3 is CASSSNRTWNYNEQFF. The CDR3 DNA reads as TGTGCCAGCAGCTCCAACAGGACATGGAACTACAATGAGCAGTTCTTC.

CDR3 bases: TGTGCCAGCCGCCGACGCACCGACGTTTGGCCAGATACGCAGTATTTT. Its translation is CASRRRTDVWPDTQYF. The chain joins TRBV6-1 to TRBJ2-3; no definite D call. The germline CDR1 and CDR2 sequences are MNHNS and SASEGT. The CDR3 is 16 residues long. V was shortened by 8 bases and J by 4 bases, with 22 bases between the two germline ends.

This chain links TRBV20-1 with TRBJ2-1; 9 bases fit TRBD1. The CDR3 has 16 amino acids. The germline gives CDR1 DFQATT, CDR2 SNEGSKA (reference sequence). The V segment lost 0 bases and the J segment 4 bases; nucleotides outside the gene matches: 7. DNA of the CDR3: TGCAGTGCTAGAGATCTTATACAGGGGGCGTACAATGAGCAGTTCTTC. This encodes CSARDLIQGAYNEQFF.

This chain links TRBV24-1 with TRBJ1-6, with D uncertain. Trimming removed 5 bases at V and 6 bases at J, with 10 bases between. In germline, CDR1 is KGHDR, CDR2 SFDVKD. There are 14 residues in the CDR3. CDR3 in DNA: TGTGCCACCAGTGCCTCCGGAGCTAATTCACCCCTCCACTTT. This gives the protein CATSASGANSPLHF.

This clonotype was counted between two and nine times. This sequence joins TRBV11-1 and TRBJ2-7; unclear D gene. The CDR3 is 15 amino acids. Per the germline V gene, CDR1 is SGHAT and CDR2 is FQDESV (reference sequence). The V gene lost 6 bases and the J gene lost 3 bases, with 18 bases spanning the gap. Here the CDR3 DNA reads TGTGCCAGCAGTCCCTCCGCCACGGCGATCTACGAGCAGTACTTC. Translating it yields CASSPSATAIYEQYF.

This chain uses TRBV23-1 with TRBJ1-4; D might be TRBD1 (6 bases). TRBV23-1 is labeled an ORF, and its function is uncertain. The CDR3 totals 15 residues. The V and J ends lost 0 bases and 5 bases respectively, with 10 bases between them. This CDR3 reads CASSQSKQGNEKLFF. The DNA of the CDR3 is TGCGCCAGCAGTCAATCTAAACAGGGCAATGAAAAACTGTTTTTT.

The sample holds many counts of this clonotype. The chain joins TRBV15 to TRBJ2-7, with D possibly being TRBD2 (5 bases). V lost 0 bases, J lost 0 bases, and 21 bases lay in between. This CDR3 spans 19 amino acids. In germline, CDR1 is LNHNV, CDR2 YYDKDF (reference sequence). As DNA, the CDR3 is TGTGCCACCAGCAGAGATATGTCGGCGAGGGCCCACCGCTCCTACGAGCAGTACTTC. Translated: CATSRDMSARAHRSYEQYF.

The CDR3 DNA is TGTGCCAGCAGCTTAGTCGGGGCAGGGGGCGCCTACGAGCAGTACTTC. Amino acid sequence: CASSLVGAGGAYEQYF. V and J are TRBV11-2 and TRBJ2-7; 8 bases are a match to TRBD1. In germline, CDR1 is SGHAT, CDR2 FQNNGV. V trimming: 1 base; J trimming: 2 bases; junction bases outside the gene matches: 7. The CDR3 is made up of 16 amino acids. The full variable domain, with the rest looked up from reference TRBV11-2 and TRBJ2-7, is EAGVAQSPRYKIIEKRQSVAFWCNPISGHATLYWYQQILGQGPKLLIQFQNNGVVDDSQLPKDRFSAERLKGVDSTLKIQPAKLEDSAVYLCASSLVGAGGAYEQYFGPGTRLTVT.

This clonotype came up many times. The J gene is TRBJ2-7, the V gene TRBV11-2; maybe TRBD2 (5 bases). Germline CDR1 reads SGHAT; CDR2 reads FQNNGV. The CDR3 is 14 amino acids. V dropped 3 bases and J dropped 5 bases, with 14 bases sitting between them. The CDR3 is CASSFSAGVNEQYF. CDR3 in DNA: TGTGCCAGCAGCTTTAGTGCGGGCGTAAACGAGCAGTACTTC.

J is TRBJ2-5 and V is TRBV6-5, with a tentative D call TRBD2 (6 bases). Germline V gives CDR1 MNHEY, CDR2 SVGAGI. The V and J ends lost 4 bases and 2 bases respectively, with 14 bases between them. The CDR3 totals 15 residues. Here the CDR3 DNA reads TGTGCCAGCAGTTCGGAGGGCGGCAGGCAAGAGACCCAGTACTTC. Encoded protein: CASSSEGGRQETQYF.

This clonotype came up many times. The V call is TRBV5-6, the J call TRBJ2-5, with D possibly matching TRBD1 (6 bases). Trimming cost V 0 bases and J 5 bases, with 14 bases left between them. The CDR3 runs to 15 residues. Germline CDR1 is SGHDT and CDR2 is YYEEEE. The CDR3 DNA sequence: TGTGCCAGCAGCTTGGACAGGGCCCCCGGGGAGACCCAGTACTTC. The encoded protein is CASSLDRAPGETQYF.

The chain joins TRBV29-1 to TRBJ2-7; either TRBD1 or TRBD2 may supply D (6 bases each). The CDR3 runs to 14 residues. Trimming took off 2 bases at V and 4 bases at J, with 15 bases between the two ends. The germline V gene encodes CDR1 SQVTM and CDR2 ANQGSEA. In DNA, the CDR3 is TGCAGCGTTGAATACCACGGGGGCAGGTACGAGCAGTACTTC. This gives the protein CSVEYHGGRYEQYF.

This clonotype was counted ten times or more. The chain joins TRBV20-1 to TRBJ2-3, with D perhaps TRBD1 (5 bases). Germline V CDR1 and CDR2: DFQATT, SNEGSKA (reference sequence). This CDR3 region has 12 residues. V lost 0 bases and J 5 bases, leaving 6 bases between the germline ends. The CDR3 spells CSAREDRDTQYF. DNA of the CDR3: TGCAGTGCTAGAGAAGACAGAGATACGCAGTATTTT.

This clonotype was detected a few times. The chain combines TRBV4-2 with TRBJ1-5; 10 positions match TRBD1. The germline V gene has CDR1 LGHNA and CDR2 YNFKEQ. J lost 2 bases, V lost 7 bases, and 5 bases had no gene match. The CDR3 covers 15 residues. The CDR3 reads CASKGGTGGNQPQHF. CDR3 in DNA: TGTGCCAGCAAGGGGGGGACAGGGGGCAATCAGCCCCAGCATTTT.

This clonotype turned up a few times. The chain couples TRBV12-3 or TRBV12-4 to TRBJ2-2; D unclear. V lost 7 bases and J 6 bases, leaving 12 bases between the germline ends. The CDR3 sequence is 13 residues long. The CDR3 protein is CASTNIASGELFF. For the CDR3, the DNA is TGTGCCAGCACCAACATTGCATCCGGGGAGCTGTTTTTT.

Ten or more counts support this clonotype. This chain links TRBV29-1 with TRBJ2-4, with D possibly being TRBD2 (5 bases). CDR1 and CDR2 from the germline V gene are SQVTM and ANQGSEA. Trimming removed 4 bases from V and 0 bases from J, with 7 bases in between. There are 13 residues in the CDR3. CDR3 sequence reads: CSVGGLAKNIQYF. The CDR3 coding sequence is TGCAGCGTTGGTGGACTAGCCAAAAACATTCAGTACTTC.

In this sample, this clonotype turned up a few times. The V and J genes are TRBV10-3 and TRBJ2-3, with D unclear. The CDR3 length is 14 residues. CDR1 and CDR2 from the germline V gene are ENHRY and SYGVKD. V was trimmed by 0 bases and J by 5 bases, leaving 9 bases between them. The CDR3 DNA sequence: TGTGCCATCAGTGAGTCCCAGGTGGGAGATACGCAGTATTTT. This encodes CAISESQVGDTQYF.

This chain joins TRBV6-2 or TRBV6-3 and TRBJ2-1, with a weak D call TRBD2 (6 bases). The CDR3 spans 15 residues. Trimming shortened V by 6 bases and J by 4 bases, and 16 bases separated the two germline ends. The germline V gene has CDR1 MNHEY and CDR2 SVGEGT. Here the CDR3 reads CASSIRRGPYNEQFF. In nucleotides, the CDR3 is TGTGCCAGCAGCATCCGGCGGGGCCCTTACAATGAGCAGTTCTTC.

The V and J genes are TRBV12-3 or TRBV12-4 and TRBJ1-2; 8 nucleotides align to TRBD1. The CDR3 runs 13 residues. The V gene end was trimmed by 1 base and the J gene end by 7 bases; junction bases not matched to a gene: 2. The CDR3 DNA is TGTGCCAGCAGTTTAGGGACAGGGCGTGGCTACACCTTC. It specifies CASSLGTGRGYTF.

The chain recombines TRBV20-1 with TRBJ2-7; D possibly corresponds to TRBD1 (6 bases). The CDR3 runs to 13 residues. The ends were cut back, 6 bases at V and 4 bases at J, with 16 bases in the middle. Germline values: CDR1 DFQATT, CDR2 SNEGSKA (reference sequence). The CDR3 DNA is TGCAGTGCCCACGCGCCGGGACAATACGAGCAGTACTTC. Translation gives CSAHAPGQYEQYF.

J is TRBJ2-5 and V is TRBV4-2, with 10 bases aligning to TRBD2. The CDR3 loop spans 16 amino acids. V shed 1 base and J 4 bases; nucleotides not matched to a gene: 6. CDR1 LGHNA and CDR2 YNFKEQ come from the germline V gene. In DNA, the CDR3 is TGTGCCAGCAGCCAAGTTAGCGGGGGGATCGGAGAGACCCAGTACTTC. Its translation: CASSQVSGGIGETQYF.

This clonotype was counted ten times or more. This chain's CDR3 is CSVVSVRLAGGGTDTQYF. The DNA of the CDR3 is TGCAGCGTTGTGTCCGTTCGGCTAGCGGGGGGCGGGACAGATACGCAGTATTTT. The chain employs TRBV29-1 and TRBJ2-3; 11 bases map to TRBD2. The V gene's germline CDR1 is SQVTM and CDR2 ANQGSEA. Losses at the gene ends were 4 bases for V and 3 bases for J; bases not matched to a gene: 15. The CDR3 has 18 residues.

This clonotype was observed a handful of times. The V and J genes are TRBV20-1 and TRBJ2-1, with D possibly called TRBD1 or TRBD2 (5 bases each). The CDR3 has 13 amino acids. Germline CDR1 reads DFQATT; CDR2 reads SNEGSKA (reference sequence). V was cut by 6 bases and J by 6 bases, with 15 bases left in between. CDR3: CSAASGTLNEQFF. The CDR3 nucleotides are TGCAGTGCGGCCTCCGGGACCCTCAATGAGCAGTTCTTC.